This TCR beta chain was sequenced for a study of cytomegalovirus exposure and HLA in healthy donors. Study overall: The roughly 120 million unique TCR beta sequences, from approximately 170 million T cells, were found by an earlier analysis. Whole-study findings and limits: It was reportedly the case that the classifier diagnosed cytomegalovirus status with high specificity and sensitivity.

Amplification used 60 Vbeta primers and 13 Jbeta primers. Using immunoSEQ multiplex PCR, the repertoire was profiled, and TCRdb retains in-frame clones only, with some absent. The sample includes roughly 120,000 clones, 70% to 80% of them seen just once. This CDR3 region has 15 residues. The ends were cut back, 3 bases at V and 0 bases at J, with 9 bases in the middle. Per the germline V gene, CDR1 is LNHDA and CDR2 is SQIVND (reference sequence). As concerns this clone: Its antigen is still unknown.

Specimen: PBMCs. The receptor comes from a middle-aged woman in good health and CMV-seropositive. The chain carries TRBV19 and TRBJ2-1, with no clear D. The CDR3 sequence: CASSISLGSYNEQFF. The CDR3 coding sequence is TGTGCCAGTAGTATCAGTCTAGGCTCCTACAATGAGCAGTTCTTC.